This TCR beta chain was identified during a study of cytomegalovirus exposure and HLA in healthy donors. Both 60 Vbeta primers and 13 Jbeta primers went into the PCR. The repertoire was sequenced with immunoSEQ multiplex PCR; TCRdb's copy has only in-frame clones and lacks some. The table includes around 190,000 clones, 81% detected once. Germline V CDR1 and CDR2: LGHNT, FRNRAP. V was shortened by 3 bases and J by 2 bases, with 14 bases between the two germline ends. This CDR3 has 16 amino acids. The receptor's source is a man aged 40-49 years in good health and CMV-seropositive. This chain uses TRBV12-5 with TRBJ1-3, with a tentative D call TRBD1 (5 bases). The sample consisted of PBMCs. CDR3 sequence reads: CASGFFRASAGNTIYF. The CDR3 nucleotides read TGTGCTAGTGGTTTCTTCAGGGCTTCTGCTGGAAACACCATATATTTT.